Presented here are 12 T cell receptor beta chains from one specimen sequenced in a study of T cell responses to AZD1222 COVID-19 vaccine. Data came from immunoSEQ multiplex PCR; TCRdb stores just in-frame clones and leaves some out. The sample consists of approximately 93,000 clones, around 89% of them appearing once. The sequencing used peripheral blood, collected 28 days after the second AZD1222 dose. Source of these receptors: an adult who received the AZD1222 COVID-19 vaccine.

The V call is TRBV27, the J call TRBJ2-3, with D possibly called TRBD1 or TRBD2 (5 bases each). Germline CDR1 is MNHEY and CDR2 is SMNVEV (reference sequence). The CDR3 sequence is 13 residues long. V dropped 4 bases and J dropped 0 bases, with 5 bases sitting between them. As DNA, the CDR3 is TGTGCCAGCAGTTGGGGGAGCACAGATACGCAGTATTTT. This translates into CASSWGSTDTQYF.

In nucleotides, the CDR3 is TGTGCCAGCTCACCTAAGAAAGGGACATTTCTCTCCGAGCAGTACTTC. Its translation is CASSPKKGTFLSEQYF. The chain combines TRBV18 with TRBJ2-7, with a possible D match to TRBD1 (6 bases). Trimming left V 3 bases short and J 6 bases short, with 21 bases between. Germline V gene sequence: CDR1 KGHSH, CDR2 LQKENI. The CDR3 extends over 16 amino acids.

This rearrangement joins TRBV30 to TRBJ2-4, with D possibly TRBD1 on 5 matching bases. Germline lookup yields CDR1 GTSNPN and CDR2 SVGIG (reference sequence). V was trimmed by 4 bases and J by 0 bases, leaving 19 bases between them. CDR3 length equals 17 residues. The CDR3 protein is CAWTLAQGMIAKNIQYF. The CDR3 DNA follows: TGTGCCTGGACCTTAGCCCAGGGTATGATAGCCAAAAACATTCAGTACTTC.

The CDR3 DNA sequence: TGTGCCAGCAGCTTCACAGGGTTCAATTCACCCCTCCACTTT. It yields the protein CASSFTGFNSPLHF. The rearrangement uses TRBV7-2 and TRBJ1-6, with D possibly being TRBD1 (6 bases). This CDR3 is built from 14 residues. Trimming shortened V by 3 bases and J by 7 bases, and 10 bases separated the two germline ends. The germline CDR1 and CDR2 sequences are SGHTA and FQGNSA.

V and J are TRBV28 and TRBJ2-3; D gene unclear. This CDR3 region has 19 residues. Germline V gene sequence: CDR1 MDHEN, CDR2 SYDVKM. With 4 bases removed from V and 4 bases from J, the gap between germline ends came to 27 bases. The CDR3 region has the DNA TGTGCCAGCAGTTCCCTACCGACAATACAGTTTCCTTGGGCAGATACGCAGTATTTT. The encoded protein is CASSSLPTIQFPWADTQYF.

In DNA form, the CDR3 reads TGTGCCAGCAGCAAGACAGGGAGCCTCTACGAGCAGTACTTC. Translation gives CASSKTGSLYEQYF. This chain joins TRBV11-3 and TRBJ2-7; TRBD1 matches at 7 bases. V was pared by 5 bases and J by 3 bases, with 7 bases of the junction left unmatched. Germline V gene sequence: CDR1 SGHNT, CDR2 YENEEA. This CDR3 comprises 14 residues.

The V gene is TRBV2, the J gene TRBJ1-4; the match to TRBD1 covers 7 bases. Germline-derived CDR1 and CDR2 are SNHLY and FYNNEI. The CDR3 length is 12 residues. The J segment lost 10 bases and the V segment lost 6 bases, leaving 5 bases of the junction unmatched. The CDR3 region has the DNA TGTGCCAGCAGGCAGGGGGTGGTAAAACTGTTTTTT. Its protein product is CASRQGVVKLFF.

This clone was seen only a few times. The chain has TRBV10-3 and TRBJ2-1, with 7 bases that match TRBD2. This CDR3 has 11 amino acids. CDR1 and CDR2 from the germline V gene are ENHRY and SYGVKD. Unmatched junction bases numbered 0, after V lost 3 bases and J lost 10 bases. CDR3 coding DNA: TGTGCCATCAGTGAAGCGGGGGAGCAGTTCTTC. Its translation: CAISEAGEQFF.

The gene calls are TRBV5-5 and TRBJ2-1, with TRBD2 identical over 9 bases. The germline V gene has CDR1 SGHKS and CDR2 YYEKEE (reference sequence). CDR3 length: 16 amino acids. The ends lost 1 base at V and 4 bases at J; junction bases unmatched: 6. The CDR3 sequence: CASSLSSGGTYNEQFF. The CDR3 DNA reads as TGTGCCAGCAGCTTGTCGAGCGGGGGGACTTACAATGAGCAGTTCTTC.

The V call is TRBV27, the J call TRBJ1-6; D unresolved. Germline V CDR1 and CDR2: MNHEY, SMNVEV (reference sequence). The CDR3 has 16 residues. The V gene lost 1 base and the J gene lost 2 bases, with 9 bases spanning the gap. The CDR3 reads CASSLYGSPYNSPLHF. CDR3 DNA sequence: TGTGCCAGCAGTTTATACGGCTCCCCCTATAATTCACCCCTCCACTTT.

Only one count was recorded for this clone. The chain recombines TRBV18 with TRBJ1-1; D is uncertain. The CDR3 runs to 13 residues. The V and J ends lost 3 bases and 4 bases respectively, with 9 bases between them. The germline V gene has CDR1 KGHSH and CDR2 LQKENI. The CDR3 DNA is TGTGCCAGCTCACCGTATCCAACCACTGAAGCTTTCTTT. Translated: CASSPYPTTEAFF. The whole variable domain, remainder taken from reference TRBV18 and TRBJ1-1, is NAGVMQNPRHLVRRRGQEARLRCSPMKGHSHVYWYRQLPEEGLKFMVYLQKENIIDESGMPKERFSAEFPKEGPSILRIQQVVRGDSAAYFCASSPYPTTEAFFGQGTRLTVV.

This clone was observed a handful of times. The chain joins TRBV5-1 to TRBJ1-1; 9 nucleotides line up with TRBD1. The ends lost 3 bases at V and 4 bases at J; junction bases unmatched: 7. Germline V lookup: CDR1 SGHRS, CDR2 YFSETQ. The CDR3 totals 15 residues. The CDR3 spells CASSWTGVLSTEAFF. The DNA of the CDR3 is TGCGCCAGCAGCTGGACAGGGGTTTTAAGCACTGAAGCTTTCTTT.